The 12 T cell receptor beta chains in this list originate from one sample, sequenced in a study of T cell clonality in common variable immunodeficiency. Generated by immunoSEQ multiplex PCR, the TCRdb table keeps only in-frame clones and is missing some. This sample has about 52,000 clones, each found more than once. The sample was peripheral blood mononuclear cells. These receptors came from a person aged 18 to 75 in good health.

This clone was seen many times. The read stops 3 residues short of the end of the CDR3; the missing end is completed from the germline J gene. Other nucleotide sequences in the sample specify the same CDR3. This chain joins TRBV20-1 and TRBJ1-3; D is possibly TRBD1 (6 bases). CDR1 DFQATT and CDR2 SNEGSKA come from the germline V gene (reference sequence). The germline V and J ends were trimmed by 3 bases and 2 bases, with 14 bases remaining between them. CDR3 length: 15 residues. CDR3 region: CSASDTGPPGNTIYF. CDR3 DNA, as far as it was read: TGCAGTGCTAGTGATACAGGGCCACCTGGAAACACC.

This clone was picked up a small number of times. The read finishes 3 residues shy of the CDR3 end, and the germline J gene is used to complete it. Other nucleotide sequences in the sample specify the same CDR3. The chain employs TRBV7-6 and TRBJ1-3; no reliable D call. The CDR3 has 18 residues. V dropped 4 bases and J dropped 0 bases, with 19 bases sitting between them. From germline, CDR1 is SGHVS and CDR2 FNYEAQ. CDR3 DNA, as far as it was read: TGTGCCAGCAGCTACAACCCGGTCGGGTCCCACTCTGGAAACACC. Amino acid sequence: CASSYNPVGSHSGNT. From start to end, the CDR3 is CASSYNPVGSHSGNTIYF.

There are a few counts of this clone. CDR3 bases read: TGTGCCAGCTCACCACCCGGGACAGGTGGAAACACC. It translates to CASSPPGTGGNT. The whole CDR3 is CASSPPGTGGNTIYF. V is TRBV18 and J is TRBJ1-3; 8 nucleotides agree with TRBD1. The observed sequence ends 3 residues before the CDR3 terminus, with the missing tail filled in from the germline J gene. Trimming removed 0 bases from V and 3 bases from J; junction bases left unmatched: 1. The V gene's germline CDR1 is KGHSH and CDR2 LQKENI. The CDR3 spans 15 residues.

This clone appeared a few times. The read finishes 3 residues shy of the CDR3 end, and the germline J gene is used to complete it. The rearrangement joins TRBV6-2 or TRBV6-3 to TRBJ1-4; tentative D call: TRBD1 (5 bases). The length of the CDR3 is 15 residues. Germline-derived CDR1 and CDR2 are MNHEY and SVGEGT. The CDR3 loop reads CASPIEVSGANVLFF. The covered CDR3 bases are TGTGCCAGCCCCATAGAGGTCTCTGGGGCCAACGTA.

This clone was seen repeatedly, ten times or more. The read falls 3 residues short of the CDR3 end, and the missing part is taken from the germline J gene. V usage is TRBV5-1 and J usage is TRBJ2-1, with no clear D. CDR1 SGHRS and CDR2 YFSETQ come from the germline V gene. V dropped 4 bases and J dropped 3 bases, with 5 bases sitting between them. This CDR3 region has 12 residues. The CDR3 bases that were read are TGCGCCAGCAGCCCGGGCTACAATGAG. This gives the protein CASSPGYNE. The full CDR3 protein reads CASSPGYNEQFF.

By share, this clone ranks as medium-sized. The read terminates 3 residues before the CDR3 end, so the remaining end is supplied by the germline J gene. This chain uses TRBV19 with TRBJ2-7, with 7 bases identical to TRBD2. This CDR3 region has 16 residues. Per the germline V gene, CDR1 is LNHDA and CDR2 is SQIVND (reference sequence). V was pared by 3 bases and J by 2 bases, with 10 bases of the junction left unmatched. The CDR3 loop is CASSILRGLLTYEQYF. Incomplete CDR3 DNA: TGTGCCAGTAGTATTCTTCGGGGACTACTAACCTACGAG. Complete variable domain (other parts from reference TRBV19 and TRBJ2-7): DGGITQSPKYLFRKEGQNVTLSCEQNLNHDAMYWYRQDPGQGLRLIYYSQIVNDFQKGDIAEGYSVSREKKESFPLTVTSAQKNPTAFYLCASSILRGLLTYEQYFGPGTRLTVT.

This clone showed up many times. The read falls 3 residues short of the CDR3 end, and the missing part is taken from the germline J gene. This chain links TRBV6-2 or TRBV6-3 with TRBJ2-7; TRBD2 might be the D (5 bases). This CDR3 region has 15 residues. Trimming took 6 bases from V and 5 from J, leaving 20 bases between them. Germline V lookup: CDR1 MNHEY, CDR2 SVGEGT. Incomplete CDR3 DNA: TGTGCCAGCAGCCCAGGACTGCCACTTATCAACGAG. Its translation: CASSPGLPLINE. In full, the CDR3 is CASSPGLPLINEQYF.

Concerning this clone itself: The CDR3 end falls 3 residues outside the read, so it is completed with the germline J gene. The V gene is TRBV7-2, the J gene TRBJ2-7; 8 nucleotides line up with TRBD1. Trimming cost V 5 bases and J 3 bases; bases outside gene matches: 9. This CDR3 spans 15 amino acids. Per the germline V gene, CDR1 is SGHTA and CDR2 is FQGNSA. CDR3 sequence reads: CASSAGQGGVYEQYF. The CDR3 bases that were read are TGTGCCAGCAGCGCCGGACAGGGTGGGGTCTACGAG.

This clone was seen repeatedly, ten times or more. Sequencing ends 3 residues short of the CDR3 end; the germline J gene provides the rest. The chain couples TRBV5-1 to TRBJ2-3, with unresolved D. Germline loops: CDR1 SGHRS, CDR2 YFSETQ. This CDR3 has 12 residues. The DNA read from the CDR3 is TGCGCCAGCAGCAACCCCAGAGAGACG. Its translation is CASSNPRET. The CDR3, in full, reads CASSNPRETQYF. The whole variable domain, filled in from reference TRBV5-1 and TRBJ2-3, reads KAGVTQTPRYLIKTRGQQVTLSCSPISGHRSVSWYQQTPGQGLQFLFEYFSETQRNKGNFPGRFSGRQFSNSRSEMNVSTLELGDSALYLCASSNPRETQYFGPGTRLTVL.

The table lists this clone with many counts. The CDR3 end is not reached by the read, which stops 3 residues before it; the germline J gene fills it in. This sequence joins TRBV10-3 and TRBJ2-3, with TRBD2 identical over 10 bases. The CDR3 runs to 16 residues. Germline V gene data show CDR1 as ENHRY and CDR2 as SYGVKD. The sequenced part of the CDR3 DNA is TGTGCCATCAGTGAGTCCAGCGGGGGGGCTGTAGAGACG. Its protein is CAISESSGGAVET. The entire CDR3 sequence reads CAISESSGGAVETQYF.

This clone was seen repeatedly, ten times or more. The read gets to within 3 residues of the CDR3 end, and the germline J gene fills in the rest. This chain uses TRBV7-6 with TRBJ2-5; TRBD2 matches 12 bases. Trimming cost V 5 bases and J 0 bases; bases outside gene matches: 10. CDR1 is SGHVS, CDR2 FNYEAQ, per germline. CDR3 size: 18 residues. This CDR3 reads CASSPSTGLAGNQETQYF. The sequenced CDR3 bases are TGTGCCAGCAGCCCCTCAACAGGACTAGCGGGGAACCAAGAGACC. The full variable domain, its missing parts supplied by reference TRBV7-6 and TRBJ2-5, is GAGVSQSPRYKVTKRGQDVALRCDPISGHVSLYWYRQALGQGPEFLTYFNYEAQQDKSGLPNDRFSAERPEGSISTLTIQRTEQRDSAMYRCASSPSTGLAGNQETQYFGPGTRLLVL.

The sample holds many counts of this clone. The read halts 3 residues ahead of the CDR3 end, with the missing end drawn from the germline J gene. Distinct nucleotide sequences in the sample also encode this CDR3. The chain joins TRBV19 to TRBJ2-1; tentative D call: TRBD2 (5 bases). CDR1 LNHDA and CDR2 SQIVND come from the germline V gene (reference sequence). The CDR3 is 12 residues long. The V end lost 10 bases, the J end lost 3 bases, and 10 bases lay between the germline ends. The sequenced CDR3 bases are TGTGCCACCGCCCGGGGCTACAATGAG. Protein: CATARGYNE. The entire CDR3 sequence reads CATARGYNEQFF.